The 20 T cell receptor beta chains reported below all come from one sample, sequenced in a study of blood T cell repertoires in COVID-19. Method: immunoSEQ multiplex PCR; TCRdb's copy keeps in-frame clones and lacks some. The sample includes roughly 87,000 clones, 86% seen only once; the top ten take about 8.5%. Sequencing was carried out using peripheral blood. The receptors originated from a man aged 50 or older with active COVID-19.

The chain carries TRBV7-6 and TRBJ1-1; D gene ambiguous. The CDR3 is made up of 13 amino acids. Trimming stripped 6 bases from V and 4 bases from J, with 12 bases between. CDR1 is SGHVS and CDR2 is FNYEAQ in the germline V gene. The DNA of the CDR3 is TGTGCCAGCAGAGGACTTGTTTCCACTGAAGCTTTCTTT. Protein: CASRGLVSTEAFF.

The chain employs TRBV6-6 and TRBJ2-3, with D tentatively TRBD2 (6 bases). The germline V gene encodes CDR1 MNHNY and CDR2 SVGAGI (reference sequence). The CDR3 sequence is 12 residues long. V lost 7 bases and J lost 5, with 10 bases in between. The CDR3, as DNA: TGTGCCAGCAAGGGCGGGGTAGATACGCAGTATTTT. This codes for CASKGGVDTQYF.

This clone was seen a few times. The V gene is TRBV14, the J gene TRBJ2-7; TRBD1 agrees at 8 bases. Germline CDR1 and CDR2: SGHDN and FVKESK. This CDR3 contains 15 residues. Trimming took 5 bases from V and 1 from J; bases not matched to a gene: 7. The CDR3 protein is CASSSRDRYSYEQYF. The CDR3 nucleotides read TGTGCCAGCAGCTCCCGGGACAGGTATTCCTACGAGCAGTACTTC.

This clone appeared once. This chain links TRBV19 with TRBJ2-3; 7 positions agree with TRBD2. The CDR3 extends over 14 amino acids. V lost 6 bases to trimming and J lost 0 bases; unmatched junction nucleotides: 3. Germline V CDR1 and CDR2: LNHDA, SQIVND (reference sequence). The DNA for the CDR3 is TGTGCCAGTAGACCTAGCGGTAGCACAGATACGCAGTATTTT. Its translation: CASRPSGSTDTQYF.

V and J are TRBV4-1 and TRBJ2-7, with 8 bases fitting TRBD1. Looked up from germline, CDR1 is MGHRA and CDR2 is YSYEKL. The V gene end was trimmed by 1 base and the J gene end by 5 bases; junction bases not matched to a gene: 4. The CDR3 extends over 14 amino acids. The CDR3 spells CASSQGTGPNEQYF. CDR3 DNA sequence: TGCGCCAGCAGCCAAGGGACAGGGCCTAACGAGCAGTACTTC.

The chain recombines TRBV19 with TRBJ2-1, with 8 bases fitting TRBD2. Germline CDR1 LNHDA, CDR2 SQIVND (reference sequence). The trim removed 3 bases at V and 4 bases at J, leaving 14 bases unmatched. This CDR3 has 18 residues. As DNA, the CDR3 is TGTGCCAGTAGTATGGGAACGGGGGGGGCGGTTTCATACAATGAGCAGTTCTTC. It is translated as CASSMGTGGAVSYNEQFF.

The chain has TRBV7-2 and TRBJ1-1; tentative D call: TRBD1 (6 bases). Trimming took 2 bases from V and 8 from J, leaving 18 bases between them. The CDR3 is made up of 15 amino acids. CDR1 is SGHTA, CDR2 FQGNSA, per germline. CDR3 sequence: CASSLSQGTQFEAFF. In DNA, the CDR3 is TGTGCCAGCAGCTTATCGCAGGGGACACAATTCGAAGCTTTCTTT.

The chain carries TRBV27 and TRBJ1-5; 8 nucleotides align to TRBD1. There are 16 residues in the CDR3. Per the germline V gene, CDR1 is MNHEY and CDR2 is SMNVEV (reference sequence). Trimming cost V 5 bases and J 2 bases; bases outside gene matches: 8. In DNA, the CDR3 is TGTGCCAGCAGTCCGTGGACAGGGTCTGGCAATCAGCCCCAGCATTTT. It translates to CASSPWTGSGNQPQHF.

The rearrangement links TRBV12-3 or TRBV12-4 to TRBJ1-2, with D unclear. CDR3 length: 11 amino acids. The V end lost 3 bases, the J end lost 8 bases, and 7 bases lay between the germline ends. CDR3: CASSFVAGYTF. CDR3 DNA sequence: TGTGCCAGCAGTTTTGTAGCCGGCTACACCTTC.

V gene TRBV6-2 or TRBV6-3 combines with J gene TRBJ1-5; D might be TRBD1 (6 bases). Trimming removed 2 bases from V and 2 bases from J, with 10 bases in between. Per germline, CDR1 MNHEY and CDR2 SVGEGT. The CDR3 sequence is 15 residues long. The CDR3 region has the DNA TGTGCCAGCAGTTACGGGGGGGCGGGCAATCAGCCCCAGCATTTT. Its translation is CASSYGGAGNQPQHF.

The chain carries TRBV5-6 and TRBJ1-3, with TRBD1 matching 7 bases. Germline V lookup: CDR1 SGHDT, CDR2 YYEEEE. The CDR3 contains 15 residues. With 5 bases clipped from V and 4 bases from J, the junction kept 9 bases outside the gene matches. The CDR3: CASSLGTARGNTIYF. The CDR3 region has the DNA TGTGCCAGCAGTTTAGGGACAGCTAGAGGAAACACCATATATTTT.

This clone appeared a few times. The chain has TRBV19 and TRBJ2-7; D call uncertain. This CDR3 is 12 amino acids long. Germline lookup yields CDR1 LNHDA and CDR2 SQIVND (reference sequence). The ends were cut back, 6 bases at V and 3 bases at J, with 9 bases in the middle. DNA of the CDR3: TGTGCCAGTAGGGGTCCGGGCTACGAGCAGTACTTC. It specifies CASRGPGYEQYF.

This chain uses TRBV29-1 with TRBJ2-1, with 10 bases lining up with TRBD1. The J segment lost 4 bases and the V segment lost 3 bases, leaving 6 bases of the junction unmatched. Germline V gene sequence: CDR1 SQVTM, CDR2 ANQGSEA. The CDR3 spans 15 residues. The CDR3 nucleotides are TGCAGCGTTGAGGGAGACAGGGGGCGATACAATGAGCAGTTCTTC. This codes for CSVEGDRGRYNEQFF.

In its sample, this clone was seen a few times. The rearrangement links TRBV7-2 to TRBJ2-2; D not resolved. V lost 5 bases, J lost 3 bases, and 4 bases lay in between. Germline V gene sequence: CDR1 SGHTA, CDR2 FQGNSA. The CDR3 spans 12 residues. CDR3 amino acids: CASSLHTGELFF. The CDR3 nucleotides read TGTGCCAGCAGCCTTCACACCGGGGAGCTGTTTTTT. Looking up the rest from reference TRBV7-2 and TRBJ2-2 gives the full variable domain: GAGVSQSPSNKVTEKGKDVELRCDPISGHTALYWYRQSLGQGLEFLIYFQGNSAPDKSGLPSDRFSAERTGGSVSTLTIQRTQQEDSAVYLCASSLHTGELFFGEGSRLTVL.

CDR3 in amino acids: CASSRIGTGYNEQFF. The CDR3 DNA reads TGTGCCAGCAGCCGAATCGGGACAGGTTACAATGAGCAGTTCTTC. This chain uses TRBV3-1 (or the pseudogene TRBV3-2) with TRBJ2-1; 8 bases map to TRBD1. Germline CDR1 is LGHDT and CDR2 is YNNKEL (reference sequence). The V segment lost 4 bases and the J segment 4 bases; nucleotides outside the gene matches: 6. CDR3 size: 15 residues.

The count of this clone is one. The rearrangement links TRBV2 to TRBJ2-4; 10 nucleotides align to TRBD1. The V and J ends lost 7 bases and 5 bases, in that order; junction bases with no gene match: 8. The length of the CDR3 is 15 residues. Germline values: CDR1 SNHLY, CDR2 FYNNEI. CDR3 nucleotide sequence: TGTGCCAGCACCCGCTGGGGGACAGGGGAAAACATTCAGTACTTC. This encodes CASTRWGTGENIQYF.

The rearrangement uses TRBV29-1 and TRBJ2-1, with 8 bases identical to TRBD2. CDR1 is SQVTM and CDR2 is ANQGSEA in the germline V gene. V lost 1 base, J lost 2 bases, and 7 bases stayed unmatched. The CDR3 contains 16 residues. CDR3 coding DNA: TGCAGCGTTGAAGGGGAGCGGGGGTCACCCTACAATGAGCAGTTCTTC. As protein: CSVEGERGSPYNEQFF.

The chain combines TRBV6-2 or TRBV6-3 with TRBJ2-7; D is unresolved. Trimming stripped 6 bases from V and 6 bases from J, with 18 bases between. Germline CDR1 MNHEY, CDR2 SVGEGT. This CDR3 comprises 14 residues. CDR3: CASSLTRSGSEQYF. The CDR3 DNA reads TGTGCCAGCAGCCTCACTCGCTCGGGTTCCGAGCAGTACTTC.

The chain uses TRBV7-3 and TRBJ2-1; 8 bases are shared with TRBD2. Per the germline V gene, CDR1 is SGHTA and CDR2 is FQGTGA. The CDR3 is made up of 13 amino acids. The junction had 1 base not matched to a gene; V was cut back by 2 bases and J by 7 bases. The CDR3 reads CASSLAGGNEQFF. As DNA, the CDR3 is TGTGCCAGCAGCTTAGCGGGAGGTAATGAGCAGTTCTTC.

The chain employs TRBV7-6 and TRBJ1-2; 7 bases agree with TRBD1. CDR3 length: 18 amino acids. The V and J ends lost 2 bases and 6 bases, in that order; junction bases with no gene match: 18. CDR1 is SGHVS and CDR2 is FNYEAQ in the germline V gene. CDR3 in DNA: TGTGCCAGCAGCTTAAATATTCCGACTAAGACAGGGTTGCATGGCTACACCTTC. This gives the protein CASSLNIPTKTGLHGYTF.